The 9 T cell receptor beta chains listed next were all sequenced from one sample in a study of blood T cells in healthy people across ages. Sample-barcoded 5' priming and a J-beta primer mix drove a second PCR of 7 to 11 cycles. TCRdb re-called the 5' RACE reads with MiXCR, one entry per CDR3 protein. This sample has 1.8 million or so distinct CDR3 sequences, with about 39% found just once. Sequenced sample: blood. All receptors come from a human donor in good health.

This clonotype occurred many times. The chain combines TRBV12-3 or TRBV12-4 with TRBJ1-2; tentative D call: TRBD1 (5 bases). The CDR3 is made up of 14 amino acids. V dropped 4 bases and J dropped 1 base, with 10 bases sitting between them. CDR3 nucleotide sequence: TGTGCCAGCAGTTATGGGGGTGGTAACTATGGCTACACCTTC. Protein: CASSYGGGNYGYTF.

As to this clonotype: The junction departs from germline at one end; a sequencing error may be responsible. The V and J genes are TRBV11-2 and TRBJ2-7, with a possible D match to TRBD2 (5 bases). CDR1 SGHAT and CDR2 FQNNGV come from the germline V gene. The CDR3 length is 13 residues. In DNA, the CDR3 is TGTGCCAGCGGCTTAGGACTTAACTACGAGCAGTACTTC. Translated: CASGLGLNYEQYF.

This clonotype was observed a few times. This chain connects TRBV29-1 to TRBJ2-7; D might be TRBD2 (5 bases). CDR3 length: 13 residues. Germline V gene sequence: CDR1 SQVTM, CDR2 ANQGSEA. Trimming took off 7 bases at V and 4 bases at J, with 17 bases between the two ends. CDR3 in DNA: TGCAGCGCCGAGGGTGACACTTCGTACGAGCAGTACTTC. Translating gives CSAEGDTSYEQYF.

This chain uses TRBV5-5 with TRBJ2-4; no clear D gene. Trimming cost V 1 base and J 13 bases, with 21 bases left between them. Looked up from germline, CDR1 is SGHKS and CDR2 is YYEKEE (reference sequence). This CDR3 has 15 amino acids. In DNA, the CDR3 is TGTGCCAGCAGCTTGTATGACCGCTTCTCCTACGGGCAGTACTTC. Translation: CASSLYDRFSYGQYF.

This clonotype was seen only once. The chain combines TRBV30 with TRBJ1-2; 8 bases fit TRBD1. Looked up from germline, CDR1 is GTSNPN and CDR2 is SVGIG (reference sequence). V was clipped by 1 base and J by 8 bases; unmatched bases: 6. The CDR3 covers 13 residues. The DNA of the CDR3 is TGTGCCTGGAGTGCGGCAGGGGGCGGGGGCTACACCTTC. As protein: CAWSAAGGGGYTF.

V and J are TRBV12-3 or TRBV12-4 and TRBJ2-5; 11 bases match TRBD2. V shed 4 bases, J shed 4 bases, and the junction held 8 bases outside the gene matches. The CDR3 is made up of 16 amino acids. Here the CDR3 DNA reads TGTGCCAGCAGTTCCACATTAGCGGGGGGGCCAGAGACCCAGTACTTC. It encodes CASSSTLAGGPETQYF.

The chain couples TRBV5-1 to TRBJ2-1; D perhaps matches TRBD1 (6 bases). The CDR3 has 14 amino acids. V was pared by 4 bases and J by 5 bases, with 13 bases between. Germline CDR1 is SGHRS and CDR2 is YFSETQ. CDR3 in DNA: TGCGCCAGCAGCCCTGGGGGCCTAAACAATGAGCAGTTCTTC. It encodes CASSPGGLNNEQFF.

The J gene is TRBJ2-1, the V gene TRBV7-2, with 8 bases fitting TRBD2. Germline V lookup: CDR1 SGHTA, CDR2 FQGNSA. The length of the CDR3 is 15 residues. The ends lost 5 bases at V and 9 bases at J; junction bases unmatched: 12. The CDR3 here is CASSLVRGALLEQFF. Written as DNA, the CDR3 is TGTGCCAGCAGCCTGGTGCGGGGGGCGCTTCTTGAGCAGTTCTTC.

The chain links TRBV6-1 to TRBJ2-6; D may be TRBD1 (6 bases). Trimming cost V 4 bases and J 2 bases, with 9 bases left between them. The CDR3 extends over 15 amino acids. Germline CDR1 MNHNS, CDR2 SASEGT. CDR3 amino acids: CASSAKGAGANVLTF. The CDR3 nucleotides are TGTGCCAGCAGTGCAAAGGGGGCTGGGGCCAACGTCCTGACTTTC.